The source of this TCR beta chain is a study of shared clonotypes between healthy human individuals. Sorted-subset replicate PCRs used around 220 ng DNA, roughly 28,000 T cell genomes. Here immunoSEQ multiplex PCR was the method, and the copy in TCRdb shows in-frame clones only, minus some. There are some 2.1 million clones in the sample; around 95% occur only once, and 0.13% lies in the top ten. This clone was counted a single time. The sample holds other DNA sequences that translate to the same CDR3. The ends lost 4 bases at V and 3 bases at J; junction bases unmatched: 3. CDR1 and CDR2 from the germline V gene are SGHRS and YFSETQ. The CDR3 consists of 15 residues.

The material sequenced was naive CD4+ T cells sorted from blood. Indicated subset: CD45RA+ positively selected. The clonotype was recovered from a man between 18 and 35 years old in good health. J is TRBJ2-3 and V is TRBV5-1; 12 nucleotides line up with TRBD2. The CDR3 DNA follows: TGCGCCAGCAGCCCGCTAGCGGGGGGGACAGATACGCAGTATTTT. As protein: CASSPLAGGTDTQYF.